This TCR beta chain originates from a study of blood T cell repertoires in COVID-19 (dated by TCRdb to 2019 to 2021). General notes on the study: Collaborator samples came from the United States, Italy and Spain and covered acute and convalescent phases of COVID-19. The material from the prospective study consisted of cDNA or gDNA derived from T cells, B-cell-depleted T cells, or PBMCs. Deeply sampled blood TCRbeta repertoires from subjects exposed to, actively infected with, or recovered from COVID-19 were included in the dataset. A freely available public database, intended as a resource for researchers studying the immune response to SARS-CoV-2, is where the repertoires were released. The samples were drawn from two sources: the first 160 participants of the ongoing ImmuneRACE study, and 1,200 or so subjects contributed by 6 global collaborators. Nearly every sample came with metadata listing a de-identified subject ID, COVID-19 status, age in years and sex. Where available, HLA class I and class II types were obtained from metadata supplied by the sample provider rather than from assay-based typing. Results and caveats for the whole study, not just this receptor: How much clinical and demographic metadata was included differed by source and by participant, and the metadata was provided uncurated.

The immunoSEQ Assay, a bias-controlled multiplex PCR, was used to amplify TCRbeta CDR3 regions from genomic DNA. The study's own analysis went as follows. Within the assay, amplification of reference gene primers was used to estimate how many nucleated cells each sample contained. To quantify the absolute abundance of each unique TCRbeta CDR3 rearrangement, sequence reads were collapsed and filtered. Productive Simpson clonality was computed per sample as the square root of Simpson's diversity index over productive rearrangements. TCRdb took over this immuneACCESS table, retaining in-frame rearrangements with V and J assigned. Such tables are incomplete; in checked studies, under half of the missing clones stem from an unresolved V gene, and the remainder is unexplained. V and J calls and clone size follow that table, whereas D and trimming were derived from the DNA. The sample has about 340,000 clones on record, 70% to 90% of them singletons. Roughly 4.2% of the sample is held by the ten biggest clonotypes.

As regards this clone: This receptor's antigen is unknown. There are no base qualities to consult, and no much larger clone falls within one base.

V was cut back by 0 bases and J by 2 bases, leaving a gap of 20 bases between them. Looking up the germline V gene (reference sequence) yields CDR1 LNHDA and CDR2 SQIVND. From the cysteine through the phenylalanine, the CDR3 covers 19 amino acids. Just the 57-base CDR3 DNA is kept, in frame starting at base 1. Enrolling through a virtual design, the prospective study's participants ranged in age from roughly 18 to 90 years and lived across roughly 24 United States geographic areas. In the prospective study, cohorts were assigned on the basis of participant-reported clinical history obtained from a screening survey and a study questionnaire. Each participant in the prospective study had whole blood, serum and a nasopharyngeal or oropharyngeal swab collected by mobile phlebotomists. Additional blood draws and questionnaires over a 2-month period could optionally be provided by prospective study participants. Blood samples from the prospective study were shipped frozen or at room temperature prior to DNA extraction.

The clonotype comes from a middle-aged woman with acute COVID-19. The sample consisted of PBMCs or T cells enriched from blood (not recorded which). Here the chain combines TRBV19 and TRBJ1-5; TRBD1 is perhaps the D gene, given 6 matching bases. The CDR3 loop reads CASSIDLFIWGLRNQPQHF. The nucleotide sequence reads TGTGCCAGTAGTATAGATCTATTTATATGGGGGCTCCGCAATCAGCCCCAGCATTTT. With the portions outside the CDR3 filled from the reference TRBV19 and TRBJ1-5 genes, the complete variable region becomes DGGITQSPKYLFRKEGQNVTLSCEQNLNHDAMYWYRQDPGQGLRLIYYSQIVNDFQKGDIAEGYSVSREKKESFPLTVTSAQKNPTAFYLCASSIDLFIWGLRNQPQHFGDGTRLSIL.